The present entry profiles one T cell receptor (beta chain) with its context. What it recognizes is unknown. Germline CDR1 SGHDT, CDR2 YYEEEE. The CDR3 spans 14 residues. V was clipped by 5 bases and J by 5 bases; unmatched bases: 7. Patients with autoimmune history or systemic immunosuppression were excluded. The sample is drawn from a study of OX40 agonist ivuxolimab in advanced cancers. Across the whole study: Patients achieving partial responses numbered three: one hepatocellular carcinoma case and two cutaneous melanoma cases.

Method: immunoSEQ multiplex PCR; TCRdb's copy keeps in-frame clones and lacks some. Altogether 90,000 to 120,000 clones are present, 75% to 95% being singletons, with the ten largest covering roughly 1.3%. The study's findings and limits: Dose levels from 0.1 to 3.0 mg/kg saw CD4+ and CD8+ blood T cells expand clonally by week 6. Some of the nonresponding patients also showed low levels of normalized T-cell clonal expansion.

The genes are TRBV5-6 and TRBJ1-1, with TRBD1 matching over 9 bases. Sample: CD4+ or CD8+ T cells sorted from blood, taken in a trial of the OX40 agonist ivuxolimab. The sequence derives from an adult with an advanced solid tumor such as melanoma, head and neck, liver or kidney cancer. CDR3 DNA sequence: TGTGCCAGCAGACGAGGACAGGGGAGGACTGAAGCTTTCTTT. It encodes CASRRGQGRTEAFF.